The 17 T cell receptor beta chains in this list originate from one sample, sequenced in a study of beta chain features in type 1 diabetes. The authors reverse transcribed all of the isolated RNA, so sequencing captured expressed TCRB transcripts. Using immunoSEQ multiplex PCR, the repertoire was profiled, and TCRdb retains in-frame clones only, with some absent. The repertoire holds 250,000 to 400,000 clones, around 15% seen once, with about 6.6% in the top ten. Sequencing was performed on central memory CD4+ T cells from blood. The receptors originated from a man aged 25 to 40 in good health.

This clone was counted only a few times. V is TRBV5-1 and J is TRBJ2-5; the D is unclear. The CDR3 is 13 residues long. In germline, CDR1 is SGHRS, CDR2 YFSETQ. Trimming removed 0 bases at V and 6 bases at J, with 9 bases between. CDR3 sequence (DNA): TGCGCCAGCAGCTTGGATTTAACCAAGACCCAGTACTTC. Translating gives CASSLDLTKTQYF. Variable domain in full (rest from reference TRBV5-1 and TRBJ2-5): KAGVTQTPRYLIKTRGQQVTLSCSPISGHRSVSWYQQTPGQGLQFLFEYFSETQRNKGNFPGRFSGRQFSNSRSEMNVSTLELGDSALYLCASSLDLTKTQYFGPGTRLLVL.

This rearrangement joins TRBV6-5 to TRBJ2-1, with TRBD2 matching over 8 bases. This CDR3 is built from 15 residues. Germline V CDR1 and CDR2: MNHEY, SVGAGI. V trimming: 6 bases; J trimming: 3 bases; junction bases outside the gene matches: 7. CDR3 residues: CASSLTSGDYNEQFF. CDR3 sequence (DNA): TGTGCCAGCAGCTTAACTAGCGGAGACTACAATGAGCAGTTCTTC.

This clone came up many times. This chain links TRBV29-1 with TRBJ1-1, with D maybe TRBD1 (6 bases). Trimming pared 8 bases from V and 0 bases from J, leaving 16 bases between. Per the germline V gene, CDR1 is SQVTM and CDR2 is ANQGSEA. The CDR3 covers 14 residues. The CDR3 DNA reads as TGCAGCTTTTATAGGGGGGCGATGAACACTGAAGCTTTCTTT. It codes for CSFYRGAMNTEAFF.

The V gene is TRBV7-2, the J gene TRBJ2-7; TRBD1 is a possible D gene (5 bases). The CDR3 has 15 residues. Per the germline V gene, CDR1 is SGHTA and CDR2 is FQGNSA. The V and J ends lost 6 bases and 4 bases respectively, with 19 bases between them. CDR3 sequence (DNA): TGTGCCAGCAGTCCCCGGTGGAGTCAGGGTTACGAGCAGTACTTC. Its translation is CASSPRWSQGYEQYF. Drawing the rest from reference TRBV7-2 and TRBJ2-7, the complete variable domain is GAGVSQSPSNKVTEKGKDVELRCDPISGHTALYWYRQSLGQGLEFLIYFQGNSAPDKSGLPSDRFSAERTGGSVSTLTIQRTQQEDSAVYLCASSPRWSQGYEQYFGPGTRLTVT.

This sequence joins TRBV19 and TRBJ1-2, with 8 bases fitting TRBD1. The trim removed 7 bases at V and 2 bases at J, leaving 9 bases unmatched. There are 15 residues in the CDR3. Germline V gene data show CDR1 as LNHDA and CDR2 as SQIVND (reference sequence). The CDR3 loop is CASTSDRGRNYGYTF. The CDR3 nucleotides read TGTGCCAGTACCTCCGACAGGGGAAGGAACTATGGCTACACCTTC.

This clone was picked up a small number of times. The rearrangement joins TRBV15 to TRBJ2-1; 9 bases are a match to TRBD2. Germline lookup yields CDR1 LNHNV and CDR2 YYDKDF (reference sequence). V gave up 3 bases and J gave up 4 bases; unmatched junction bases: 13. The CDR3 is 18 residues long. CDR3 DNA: TGTGCCACCAGCAGCCCAAAACTAGCGGGCAACCAATACAATGAGCAGTTCTTC. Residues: CATSSPKLAGNQYNEQFF.

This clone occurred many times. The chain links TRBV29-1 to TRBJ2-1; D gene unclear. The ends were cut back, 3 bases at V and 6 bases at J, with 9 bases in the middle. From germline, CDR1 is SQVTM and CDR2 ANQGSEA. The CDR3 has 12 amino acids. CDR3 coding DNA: TGCAGCGTTGACCGGGCAGCCAATGAGCAGTTCTTC. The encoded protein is CSVDRAANEQFF.

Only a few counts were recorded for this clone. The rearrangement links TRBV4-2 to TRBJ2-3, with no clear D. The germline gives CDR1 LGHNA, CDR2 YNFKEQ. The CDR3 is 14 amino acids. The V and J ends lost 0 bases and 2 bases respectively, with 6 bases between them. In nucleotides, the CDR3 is TGTGCCAGCAGCCAAGATCGAACCACAGATACGCAGTATTTT. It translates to CASSQDRTTDTQYF.

DNA for the CDR3: TGTGCCCGCCCCAGGGACGCTGGAAACACCATATATTTT. Its translation is CARPRDAGNTIYF. The chain employs TRBV7-3 and TRBJ1-3, with D possibly matching TRBD1 (5 bases). Germline V gene lookup returns CDR1 SGHTA and CDR2 FQGTGA. There are 13 residues in the CDR3. V lost 11 bases and J lost 2, with 13 bases in between.

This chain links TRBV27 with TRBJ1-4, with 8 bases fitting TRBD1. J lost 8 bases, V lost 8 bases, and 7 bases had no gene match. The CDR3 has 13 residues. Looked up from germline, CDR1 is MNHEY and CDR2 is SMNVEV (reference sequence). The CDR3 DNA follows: TGTGCCAGCGGGGACAGGTTCAACGAAAAACTGTTTTTT. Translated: CASGDRFNEKLFF.

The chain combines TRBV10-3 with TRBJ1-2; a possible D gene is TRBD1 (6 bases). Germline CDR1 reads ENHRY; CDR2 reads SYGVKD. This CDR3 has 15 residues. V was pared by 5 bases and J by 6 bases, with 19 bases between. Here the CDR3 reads CAISSPTRGANGYTF. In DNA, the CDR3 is TGTGCCATCAGTTCCCCAACTCGGGGGGCGAATGGCTACACCTTC.

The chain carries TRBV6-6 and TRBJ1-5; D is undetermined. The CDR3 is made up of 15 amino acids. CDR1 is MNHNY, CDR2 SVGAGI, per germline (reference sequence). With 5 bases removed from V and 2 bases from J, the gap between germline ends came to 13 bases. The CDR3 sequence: CASSPITGGNQPQHF. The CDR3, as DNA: TGTGCCAGCAGTCCAATTACTGGGGGCAATCAGCCCCAGCATTTT.

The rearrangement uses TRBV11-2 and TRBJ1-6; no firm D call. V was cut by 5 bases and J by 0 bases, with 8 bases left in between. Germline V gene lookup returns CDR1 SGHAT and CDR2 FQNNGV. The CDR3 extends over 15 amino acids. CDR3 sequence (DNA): TGTGCCAGCAGCGGACCGGGCTCCTATAATTCACCCCTCCACTTT. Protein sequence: CASSGPGSYNSPLHF. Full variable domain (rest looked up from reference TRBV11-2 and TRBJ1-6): EAGVAQSPRYKIIEKRQSVAFWCNPISGHATLYWYQQILGQGPKLLIQFQNNGVVDDSQLPKDRFSAERLKGVDSTLKIQPAKLEDSAVYLCASSGPGSYNSPLHFGNGTRLTVT.

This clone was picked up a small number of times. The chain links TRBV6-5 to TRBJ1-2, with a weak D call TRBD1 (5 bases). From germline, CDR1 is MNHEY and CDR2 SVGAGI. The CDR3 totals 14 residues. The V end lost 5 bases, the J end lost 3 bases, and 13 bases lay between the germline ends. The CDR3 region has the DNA TGTGCCAGCAGTGAAGGGACGGATTACTATGGCTACACCTTC. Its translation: CASSEGTDYYGYTF.

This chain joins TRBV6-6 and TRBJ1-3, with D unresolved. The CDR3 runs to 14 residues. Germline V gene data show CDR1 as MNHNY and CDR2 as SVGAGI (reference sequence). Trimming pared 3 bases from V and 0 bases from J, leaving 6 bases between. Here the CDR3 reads CASSYVSSGNTIYF. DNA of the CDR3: TGTGCCAGCAGTTATGTAAGCTCTGGAAACACCATATATTTT.

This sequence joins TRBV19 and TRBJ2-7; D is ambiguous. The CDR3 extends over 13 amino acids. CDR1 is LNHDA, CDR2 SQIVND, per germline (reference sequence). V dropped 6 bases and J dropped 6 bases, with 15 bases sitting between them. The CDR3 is CASSNFGKVEQYF. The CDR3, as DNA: TGTGCCAGTAGCAACTTTGGGAAGGTCGAGCAGTACTTC.

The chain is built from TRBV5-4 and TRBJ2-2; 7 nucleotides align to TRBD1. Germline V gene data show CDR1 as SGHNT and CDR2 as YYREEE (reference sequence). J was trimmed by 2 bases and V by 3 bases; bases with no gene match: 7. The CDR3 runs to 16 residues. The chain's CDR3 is CASSSLRDSNTGELFF. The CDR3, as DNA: TGTGCCAGCAGCTCCCTCCGGGACAGCAACACCGGGGAGCTGTTTTTT.